The subject of this entry is one TCR beta chain. The antigen remains undetermined. This entry comes from a study of T cell responses to AZD1222 COVID-19 vaccine. General observations from the study: Vaccine-related CD4 TCRs covered spike, predominating at 160-218 and 743-854. Nearly half of spike-specific TCRs reportedly go after variant regions that carry no mutations. Females made up more of the donors, who were largely white British, and clonal diversity may have come out too low.

Some clones are missing from TCRdb's copy, which holds only in-frame ones; the method was immunoSEQ multiplex PCR. The table lists 90,000 to 150,000 clones, approximately 85% of them singletons. Trimming shortened V by 4 bases and J by 2 bases, and 15 bases separated the two germline ends. Germline CDR1 and CDR2: LGHDT and YNNKEL (reference sequence). This CDR3 has 15 residues. The specimen was peripheral blood, collected on day 0 of AZD1222 vaccination. The V gene is TRBV3-1 (or the pseudogene TRBV3-2), the J gene TRBJ2-7; D is possibly TRBD1 (6 bases). The sequence was collected from an adult in good health. CDR3 protein: CASSPLQGPTYEQYF. CDR3 in DNA: TGTGCCAGCAGCCCCCTCCAGGGGCCGACCTACGAGCAGTACTTC.